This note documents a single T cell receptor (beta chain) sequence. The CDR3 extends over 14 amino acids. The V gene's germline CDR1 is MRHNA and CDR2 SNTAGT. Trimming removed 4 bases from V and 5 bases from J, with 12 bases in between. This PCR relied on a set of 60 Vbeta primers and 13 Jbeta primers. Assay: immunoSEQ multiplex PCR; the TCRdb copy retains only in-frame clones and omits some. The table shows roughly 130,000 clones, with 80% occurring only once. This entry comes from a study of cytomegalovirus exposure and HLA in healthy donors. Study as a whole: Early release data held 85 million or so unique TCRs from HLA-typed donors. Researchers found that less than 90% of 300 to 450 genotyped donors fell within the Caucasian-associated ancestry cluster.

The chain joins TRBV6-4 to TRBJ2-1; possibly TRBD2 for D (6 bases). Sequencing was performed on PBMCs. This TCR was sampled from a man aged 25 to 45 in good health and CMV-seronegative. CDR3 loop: CASSAAGSHNEQFF. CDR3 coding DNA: TGTGCCAGCAGTGCGGCGGGATCCCACAATGAGCAGTTCTTC.